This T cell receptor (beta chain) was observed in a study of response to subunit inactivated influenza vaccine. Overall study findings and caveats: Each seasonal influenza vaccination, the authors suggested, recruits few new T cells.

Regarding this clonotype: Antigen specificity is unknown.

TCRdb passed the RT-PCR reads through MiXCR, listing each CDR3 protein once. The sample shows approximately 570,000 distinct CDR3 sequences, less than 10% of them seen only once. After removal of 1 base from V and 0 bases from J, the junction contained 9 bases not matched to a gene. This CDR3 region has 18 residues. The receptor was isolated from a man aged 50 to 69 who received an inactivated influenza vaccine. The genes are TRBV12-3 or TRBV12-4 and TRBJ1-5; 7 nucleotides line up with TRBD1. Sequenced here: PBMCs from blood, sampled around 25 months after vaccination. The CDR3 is CASSLGGRGINSNQPQHF. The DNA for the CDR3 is TGTGCCAGCAGTTTAGGTGGCAGGGGGATAAATAGCAATCAGCCCCAGCATTTT.